This T cell receptor (beta chain) was observed in a study of blood T cell repertoires in COVID-19. For the study at large: Samples taken during acute and convalescent COVID-19 were collected in the United States, Italy and Spain. Nucleic acid was either cDNA or gDNA, and it came from T cells, B-cell-depleted T cells, or PBMCs.

This table comes from immunoSEQ multiplex PCR, and its TCRdb copy is limited to in-frame clones, with some not included. This sample carries fewer than 300,000 clones, roughly 90% of them seen once, and the ten largest clones take over 2%. With 3 bases removed from V and 4 bases from J, the gap between germline ends came to 12 bases. Germline V lookup: CDR1 SGDLS, CDR2 YYNGEE. CDR3 length: 14 amino acids. Seattle-derived patients entered the study during active infection and were followed longitudinally. The sequencing input was peripheral blood. The source of this sequence is a woman under 40 with COVID-19, enrolled during active disease. This rearrangement joins TRBV9 to TRBJ2-3; weak D call: TRBD2 (5 bases). CDR3 nucleotide sequence: TGTGCCAGCAGCGAAGCCCATAGCGCAGATACGCAGTATTTT. Protein sequence: CASSEAHSADTQYF.